Presented here are 8 T cell receptor beta chains from one specimen sequenced in a study of blood T cell repertoires in COVID-19. TCRdb's table, derived via immunoSEQ multiplex PCR, lists solely in-frame clones and lacks some. Among more than 110,000 clones listed, 84% were seen once. The sample taken for sequencing was peripheral blood. These receptor sequences come from a human donor in a cohort sampled during active COVID-19.

This chain links TRBV21-1 with TRBJ2-1; TRBD1, the table's D call, lacks a check against the DNA. TRBV21-1 is listed as a pseudogene. CDR3 length equals 21 residues. In DNA, the CDR3 is TGTGCCAGCAGCACCATGGCCAACCACTCGACAGGGAGTAGCTCCTACAATGAGCAGTTCTTC. It yields the protein CASSTMANHSTGSSSYNEQFF.

The chain couples TRBV15 to TRBJ2-7; 9 bases are shared with TRBD1. V dropped 2 bases and J dropped 7; count of bases not matched to a gene: 12. Germline loops: CDR1 LNHNV, CDR2 YYDKDF (reference sequence). The CDR3 sequence is 16 residues long. DNA of the CDR3: TGTGCCACCAGCAGATCCGCCGGGACAGGGTTAGGTGAGCAGTACTTC. Translating gives CATSRSAGTGLGEQYF.

V and J are TRBV2 and TRBJ1-6; 8 bases map to TRBD1. Trimming cost V 7 bases and J 7 bases; bases outside gene matches: 6. Germline V gene data show CDR1 as SNHLY and CDR2 as FYNNEI. This CDR3 is built from 14 residues. The CDR3 reads CASTMTGVNSPLHF. As DNA, the CDR3 is TGTGCCAGCACCATGACAGGGGTAAATTCACCCCTCCACTTT.

The V gene is TRBV7-2, the J gene TRBJ1-5; D is possibly TRBD1 (5 bases). The germline V gene has CDR1 SGHTA and CDR2 FQGNSA. Trimming took off 1 base at V and 4 bases at J, with 8 bases between the two ends. The CDR3 is 14 amino acids. CDR3 amino acids: CASSLGDRNQPQHF. The CDR3 nucleotides read TGTGCCAGCAGCTTAGGAGACAGAAATCAGCCCCAGCATTTT.

V is TRBV5-1 and J is TRBJ2-3; 11 nucleotides match TRBD2. This CDR3 comprises 18 residues. The V gene's germline CDR1 is SGHRS and CDR2 YFSETQ. The ends lost 3 bases at V and 4 bases at J; junction bases unmatched: 13. DNA for the CDR3: TGCGCCAGCAGCTGGGTAGGACTAGCGGGCCTAGGACCAGATACGCAGTATTTT. Its translation: CASSWVGLAGLGPDTQYF.

V is TRBV6-6 and J is TRBJ1-2; D gene ambiguous. V lost 4 bases and J lost 4, with 13 bases in between. Germline V gives CDR1 MNHNY, CDR2 SVGAGI (reference sequence). This CDR3 spans 14 amino acids. In DNA, the CDR3 is TGTGCCAGCAGTTTTGGTACAGAAACCTATGGCTACACCTTC. It is translated as CASSFGTETYGYTF.

This clone has more than one count but fewer than ten. The genes are TRBV6-6 and TRBJ1-4; a possible D gene is TRBD1 (5 bases). Germline V gene lookup returns CDR1 MNHNY and CDR2 SVGAGI (reference sequence). V was shortened by 5 bases and J by 1 base, with 14 bases between the two germline ends. This CDR3 has 16 amino acids. CDR3 DNA sequence: TGTGCCAGCAGTACGGGGGGATTTGTAACTAATGAAAAACTGTTTTTT. Protein: CASSTGGFVTNEKLFF.

This clone was seen a handful of times. This chain links TRBV5-8 with TRBJ2-2; D is possibly TRBD1 (5 bases). This CDR3 is 15 amino acids long. V lost 0 bases to trimming and J lost 4 bases, with 10 bases between them. The germline CDR1 and CDR2 sequences are SGHTS and YDEGEE. The CDR3 loop reads CASSLVKGRTGELFF. In DNA form, the CDR3 reads TGTGCCAGCAGCTTGGTAAAGGGGCGCACCGGGGAGCTGTTTTTT.